This section outlines one T cell receptor (beta chain) sequence together with its context. Antigen unknown. The data are from a study of T cell repertoires in cytomegalovirus infection. As for the study in general: CMV epitopes used comprised recently identified HLA-C-restricted ones and well-studied HLA-B-restricted ones. Evidence of both CMV infection and a matching HLA type came from public TCR beta signatures. The study's findings and limits: HLA-C-restricted CMV clonotypes gave the most frequent clonotype in two of eight donors. CMV carriers with the relevant HLA were identified by cumulative public TCR beta family frequency.

TCRdb passed the reads through MiXCR, listing each CDR3 protein once. The profile shows a few hundred thousand distinct CDR3 sequences, 33% of them singletons. CDR1 and CDR2 from the germline V gene are SGHVS and FQNEAQ. This CDR3 contains 15 residues. V was clipped by 1 base and J by 2 bases; unmatched bases: 2. The sequencing here drew on cultured PBMCs, taken from culture after CMV antigen stimulation. The chain carries TRBV7-8 and TRBJ2-7; 10 bases map to TRBD1. This sequence originates from a human donor in good health (CMV status not recorded). Some clones in this sample may be carry-over from other donors' samples. The CDR3 loop is CASSLEGQGTYEQYF. Written as DNA, the CDR3 is TGTGCCAGCAGCTTAGAGGGACAGGGGACCTACGAGCAGTACTTC.